The clone carrying this TCR beta chain was seen more than once but under ten times. This entry comes from a study of T cells after yellow fever vaccination. TCRdb reanalysed the 5' RACE reads using MiXCR and keeps one entry per CDR3 protein. The table shows some 120,000 distinct CDR3 sequences, with roughly 9% occurring only once. V was clipped by 0 bases and J by 0 bases; unmatched bases: 0. The CDR3 is 17 residues long. The germline V gene encodes CDR1 SGHRS and CDR2 YFSETQ. The source was CD8+ T cells sorted from PBMCs, collected on the day of the yellow fever booster vaccination. This TCR was sampled from a man between 18 and 29 years old who received the YFV17D yellow fever vaccine. The rearrangement links TRBV5-1 to TRBJ2-6; the match to TRBD1 covers 10 bases. CDR3 bases: TGCGCCAGCAGCTTGGGGACAGGGGGCTCTGGGGCCAACGTCCTGACTTTC. It encodes CASSLGTGGSGANVLTF.